These 10 T cell receptor beta chains were all obtained from the same sample, sequenced in a study of blood T cells in healthy people across ages. Primers used in a second PCR of about 7 to 11 cycles were a sample-barcoded 5' primer and a J-beta primer mix. One entry per CDR3 protein, called by TCRdb with MiXCR from the 5' RACE reads. The sample carries about 1.6 million distinct CDR3 sequences, about 32% recorded once. What was sequenced was blood. These receptors were taken from a woman in her 30s in good health.

This clonotype was detected a few times. V gene TRBV20-1 combines with J gene TRBJ2-5, with TRBD1 matching 8 bases. Germline assignment: CDR1 DFQATT and CDR2 SNEGSKA (reference sequence). This CDR3 is built from 16 residues. The J segment lost 11 bases and the V segment lost 1 base, leaving 18 bases of the junction unmatched. The CDR3 region has the DNA TGCAGTGCTAGAGTACCAGCAAAGGACAGGGTCAGGGAGCAGTACTTC. Translating gives CSARVPAKDRVREQYF.

The J gene is TRBJ2-1, the V gene TRBV5-6, with 10 bases fitting TRBD2. Germline V gene data show CDR1 as SGHDT and CDR2 as YYEEEE. J was trimmed by 10 bases and V by 0 bases; bases with no gene match: 10. The CDR3 is 16 amino acids. CDR3 nucleotides: TGTGCCAGCAGCTTGGAAGGAGCGGGGGGGCCAATCGAGCAGTTCTTC. Translated, it gives CASSLEGAGGPIEQFF.

The chain has TRBV5-5 and TRBJ2-7; D is unclear. CDR3 length: 13 residues. CDR1 and CDR2 from the germline V gene are SGHKS and YYEKEE (reference sequence). V was cut by 4 bases and J by 4 bases, with 12 bases left in between. CDR3 amino acids: CASSLVAEYEQYF. In DNA form, the CDR3 reads TGTGCCAGCAGCCTGGTGGCAGAATACGAGCAGTACTTC.

The chain carries TRBV7-9 and TRBJ1-2; TRBD1 might be the D (6 bases). This CDR3 contains 16 residues. Per the germline V gene, CDR1 is SEHNR and CDR2 is FQNEAQ (reference sequence). V lost 5 bases to trimming and J lost 2 bases, with 18 bases between them. CDR3 sequence: CASSPEGVVLNYGYTF. CDR3 nucleotide sequence: TGTGCCAGCAGCCCAGAGGGGGTGGTCCTGAACTATGGCTACACCTTC. Complete variable domain (other parts from reference TRBV7-9 and TRBJ1-2): DTGVSQNPRHKITKRGQNVTFRCDPISEHNRLYWYRQTLGQGPEFLTYFQNEAQLEKSRLLSDRFSAERPKGSFSTLEIQRTEQGDSAMYLCASSPEGVVLNYGYTFGSGTRLTVV.

This clonotype was observed many times. The chain has TRBV4-2 and TRBJ2-7, with D uncertain. Germline V gene lookup returns CDR1 LGHNA and CDR2 YNFKEQ. The CDR3 covers 14 residues. Trimming pared 0 bases from V and 1 base from J, leaving 7 bases between. The CDR3 coding sequence is TGTGCCAGCAGCCAAGAGAGTAGATCCTACGAGCAGTACTTC. It encodes CASSQESRSYEQYF.

The chain uses TRBV30 and TRBJ1-5; 11 nucleotides line up with TRBD1. CDR1 and CDR2 from the germline V gene are GTSNPN and SVGIG (reference sequence). The CDR3 loop spans 16 amino acids. Trimming removed 3 bases from V and 6 bases from J; junction bases left unmatched: 10. In DNA form, the CDR3 reads TGTGCCTGGAGAGACCGGGACAGGGGGGTAAGTCAGCCCCAGCATTTT. Translation gives CAWRDRDRGVSQPQHF.

This chain uses TRBV20-1 with TRBJ2-7; D not resolved. This CDR3 is 15 amino acids long. CDR1 is DFQATT, CDR2 SNEGSKA, per germline (reference sequence). Trimming cost V 1 base and J 1 base, with 14 bases left between them. The CDR3 DNA sequence: TGCAGTGCTAGAGCGAAGAACATCCCATCCTACGAGCAGTACTTC. Encoded protein: CSARAKNIPSYEQYF.

There are a few counts of this clonotype. The gene calls are TRBV27 and TRBJ2-3, with D perhaps assigned TRBD1 or TRBD2 (7 bases each). V was cut by 2 bases and J by 3 bases, with 18 bases left in between. CDR3 length equals 17 residues. Germline assignment: CDR1 MNHEY and CDR2 SMNVEV (reference sequence). The CDR3 sequence: CASSLRYRGGGTDTQYF. The CDR3 nucleotides are TGTGCCAGCAGTTTACGCTACAGGGGAGGGGGAACAGATACGCAGTATTTT.

The chain employs TRBV27 and TRBJ2-6; D unclear. This CDR3 is 16 amino acids long. The germline V gene has CDR1 MNHEY and CDR2 SMNVEV (reference sequence). V lost 1 base to trimming and J lost 1 base, with 8 bases between them. CDR3 coding DNA: TGTGCCAGCAGTTTATATTGGGGTTCTGGGGCCAACGTCCTGACTTTC. Its protein product is CASSLYWGSGANVLTF.

V and J are TRBV28 and TRBJ1-2, with TRBD1 matching over 9 bases. Germline CDR1 is MDHEN and CDR2 is SYDVKM. This CDR3 has 15 amino acids. After removal of 5 bases from V and 8 bases from J, the junction contained 12 bases not matched to a gene. The CDR3 region has the DNA TGTGCCAGCAGTCCGACGACAGGGGGGATGAGGGGCTACACCTTC. Protein sequence: CASSPTTGGMRGYTF.